Listed below are T cell receptor beta chains from one sample, sequenced in a study of T-cell reconstitution after alpha-beta-depleted transplantation in children. Using its own MiXCR run on the PCR reads, TCRdb lists one record per CDR3 protein. The sample yields 200,000 to 250,000 distinct CDR3 sequences, 8% to 10% seen once. The starting material was PBMCs from the stem cell graft donor, obtained from the stem cell graft. Source of these receptors: a human donor who donated a stem cell graft to a child with acute lymphoblastic leukemia. The CDR3 runs from the conserved cysteine through the conserved F or W. Each record gives: J gene, CDR3 length, V gene, CDR3 protein.

TRBJ1-2 15 TRBV18 CASSRDRVFNYGYTF
TRBJ1-2 14 TRBV7-8 CASSLVLDMHGYTF
TRBJ2-2 15 TRBV7-9 CASRSKDRGSGELFF
TRBJ1-2 17 TRBV29-1 CSVEKTTGPQGGYGYTF
TRBJ2-3 14 TRBV5-5 CASLLGQGADTQYF
TRBJ1-1 12 TRBV7-9 CASSLGKGTAFF
TRBJ2-5 16 TRBV5-1 CASSLARRQGQETQYF
TRBJ2-7 15 TRBV6-1 CASSEVVAGGYEQYF
TRBJ1-5 16 TRBV10-3 CAISESGRASNQPQHF
TRBJ2-3 15 TRBV18 CASSPLTGSTDTQYF
TRBJ1-2 11 TRBV6-2/TRBV6-3 CASSEGNGYTF
TRBJ2-6 14 TRBV29-1 CSVGQVSGANVLTF
TRBJ1-5 17 TRBV24-1 CATSEETYREEGQPQHF
TRBJ1-2 15 TRBV7-9 CASSLGLGNNYGYTF
TRBJ2-1 12 TRBV5-1 CASSQTSGEQFF
TRBJ2-2 15 TRBV5-1 CASSWTSGGAGELFF
TRBJ2-5 14 TRBV12-3/TRBV12-4 CASSLNGPKETQYF
TRBJ2-7 13 TRBV6-6 CASSRGITYEQYF
TRBJ2-3 19 TRBV11-2 CASSLGKISGGAGSDTQYF
TRBJ1-5 15 TRBV6-2/TRBV6-3 CASSYVLRGNQPQHF
TRBJ1-2 15 TRBV6-5 CASRPRGDSRYGYTF
TRBJ2-7 14 TRBV14 CASSPRQGRYEQYF
TRBJ2-3 15 TRBV9 CASSVATSGSDTQYF
TRBJ2-4 13 TRBV30 CAWRSGGGNIQYF
TRBJ1-1 13 TRBV6-7 CARNRGRDTEAFF
TRBJ2-5 14 TRBV12-3/TRBV12-4 CASSFNENGGTQYF
TRBJ2-1 14 TRBV18 CASSPRDQDNEQFF
TRBJ2-5 14 TRBV20-1 CSARGAATQETQYF
TRBJ2-7 15 TRBV4-1 CASSQRGRSVYEQYF
TRBJ1-1 14 TRBV30 CARRTGGANTEAFF
TRBJ2-1 19 TRBV7-8 CASSSEPQGWGGVHNEQFF
TRBJ2-1 13 TRBV7-7 CASSISGGPEQFF
TRBJ2-3 15 TRBV5-1 CASSPGQGNTDTQYF
TRBJ2-3 14 TRBV12-3/TRBV12-4 CASRTGGLPDTQYF
TRBJ1-1 13 TRBV5-1 CASSLDPNTEAFF
TRBJ1-1 16 TRBV4-1 CASSQVLRSENTEAFF
TRBJ1-4 15 TRBV12-3/TRBV12-4 CASTTNRGLGEKLFF
TRBJ1-4 15 TRBV12-3/TRBV12-4 CASSDGSSSNEKLFF
TRBJ1-4 12 TRBV7-9 CASSKNRELPFF
TRBJ1-5 15 TRBV29-1 CSERLGQGDCQPQHF
TRBJ2-3 14 TRBV30 CAWSRSGTTDTQYF
TRBJ2-5 17 TRBV6-1 CASSATRTSGIQETQYF
TRBJ2-7 14 TRBV10-2 CASSEPPPGAVGYF
TRBJ2-1 15 TRBV20-1 CSASLAGGMNNEQFF
TRBJ2-7 16 TRBV5-1 CASSLFAGQGFYEQYF
TRBJ2-7 19 TRBV27 CASSLSARFTHMGRYEQYF
TRBJ1-2 13 TRBV29-1 CSTAGGADYGYTF
TRBJ2-2 15 TRBV5-8 CASSPRTGRAGELFF
TRBJ1-3 15 TRBV27 CASRNSGYLGNTIYF
TRBJ2-3 15 TRBV28 CASSFSSGHTDTQYF
TRBJ1-1 15 TRBV3-1 CASSQDGRLLTEAFF
TRBJ1-2 17 TRBV25-1 CASSEWGGARGDYGYTF
TRBJ1-4 15 TRBV5-1 CASSLDAKTNEKLFF
TRBJ2-7 13 TRBV6-1 CASSRVQPYEQYF
TRBJ1-1 16 TRBV13 CASSLESQGRSPEAFF
TRBJ2-2 13 TRBV29-1 CSVWTTNTGELFF
TRBJ2-2 14 TRBV20-1 CSASASGVTGELFF